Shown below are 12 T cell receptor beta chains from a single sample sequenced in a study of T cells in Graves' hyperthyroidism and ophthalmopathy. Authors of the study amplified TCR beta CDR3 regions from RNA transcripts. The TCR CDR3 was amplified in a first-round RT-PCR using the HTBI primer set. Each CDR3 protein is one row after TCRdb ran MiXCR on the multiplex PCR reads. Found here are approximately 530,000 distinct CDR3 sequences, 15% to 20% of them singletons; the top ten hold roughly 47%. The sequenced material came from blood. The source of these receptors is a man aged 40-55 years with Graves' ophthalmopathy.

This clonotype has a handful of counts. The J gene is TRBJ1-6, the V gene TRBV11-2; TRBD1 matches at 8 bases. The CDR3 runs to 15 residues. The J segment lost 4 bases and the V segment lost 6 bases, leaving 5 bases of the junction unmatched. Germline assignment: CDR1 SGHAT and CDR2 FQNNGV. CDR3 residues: CASSMQGAYNSPLHF. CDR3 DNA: TGTGCCAGCAGTATGCAGGGGGCGTATAATTCACCCCTCCACTTT.

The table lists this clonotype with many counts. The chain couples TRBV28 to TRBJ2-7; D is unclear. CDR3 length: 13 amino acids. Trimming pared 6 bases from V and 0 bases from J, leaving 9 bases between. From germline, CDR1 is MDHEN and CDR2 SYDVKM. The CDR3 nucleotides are TGTGCCAGCAGGCGGTTCAGCTCCTACGAGCAGTACTTC. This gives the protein CASRRFSSYEQYF. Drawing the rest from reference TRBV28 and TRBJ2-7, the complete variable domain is DVKVTQSSRYLVKRTGEKVFLECVQDMDHENMFWYRQDPGLGLRLIYFSYDVKMKEKGDIPEGYSVSREKKERFSLILESASTNQTSMYLCASRRFSSYEQYFGPGTRLTVT.

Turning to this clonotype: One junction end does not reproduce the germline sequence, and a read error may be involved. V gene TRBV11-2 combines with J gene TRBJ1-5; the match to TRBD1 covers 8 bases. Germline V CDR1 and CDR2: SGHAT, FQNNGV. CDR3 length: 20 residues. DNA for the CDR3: TGCGCCAGCAGCCAAGAATTCGTAGGACAGGGTCCCGGGAGCAATCAGCCCCAGCATTTT. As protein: CASSQEFVGQGPGSNQPQHF. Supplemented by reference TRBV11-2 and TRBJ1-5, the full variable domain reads EAGVAQSPRYKIIEKRQSVAFWCNPISGHATLYWYQQILGQGPKLLIQFQNNGVVDDSQLPKDRFSAERLKGVDSTLKIQPAKLEDSAVYLCASSQEFVGQGPGSNQPQHFGDGTRLSIL.

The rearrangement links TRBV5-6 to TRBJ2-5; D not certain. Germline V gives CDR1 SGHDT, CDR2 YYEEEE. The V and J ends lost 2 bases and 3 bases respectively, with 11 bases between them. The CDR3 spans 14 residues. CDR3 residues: CASSLAGWEETQYF. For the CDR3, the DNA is TGTGCCAGCAGCTTAGCTGGCTGGGAAGAGACCCAGTACTTC.

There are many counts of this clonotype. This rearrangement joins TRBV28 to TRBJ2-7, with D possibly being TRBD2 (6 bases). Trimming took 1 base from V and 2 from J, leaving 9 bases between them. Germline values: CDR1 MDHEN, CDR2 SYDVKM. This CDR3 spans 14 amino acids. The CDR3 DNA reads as TGTGCCAGCAGTTTATTTCCGGGAGCCTACGAGCAGTACTTC. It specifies CASSLFPGAYEQYF.

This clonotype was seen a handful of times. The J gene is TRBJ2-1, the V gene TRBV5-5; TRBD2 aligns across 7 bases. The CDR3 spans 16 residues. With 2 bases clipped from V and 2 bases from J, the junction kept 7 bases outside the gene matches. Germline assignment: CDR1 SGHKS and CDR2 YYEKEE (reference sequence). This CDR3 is CASSLDSSGPYNEQFF. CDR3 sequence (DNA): TGTGCCAGCAGCTTAGATAGTAGCGGGCCCTACAATGAGCAGTTCTTC.

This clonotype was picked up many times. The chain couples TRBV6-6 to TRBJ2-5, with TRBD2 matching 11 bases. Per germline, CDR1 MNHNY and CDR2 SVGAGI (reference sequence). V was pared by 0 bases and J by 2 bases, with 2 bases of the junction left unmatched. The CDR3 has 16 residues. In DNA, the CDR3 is TGTGCCAGCAGTTACTCGACTAGCGGGGCGCAAGAGACCCAGTACTTC. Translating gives CASSYSTSGAQETQYF.

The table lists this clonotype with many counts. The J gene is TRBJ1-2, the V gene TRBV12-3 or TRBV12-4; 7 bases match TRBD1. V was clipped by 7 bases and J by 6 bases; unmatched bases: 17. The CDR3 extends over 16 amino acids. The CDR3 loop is CASTTQGTRGKDGYTF. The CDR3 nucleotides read TGTGCCAGCACGACACAGGGGACGAGGGGAAAGGATGGCTACACCTTC.

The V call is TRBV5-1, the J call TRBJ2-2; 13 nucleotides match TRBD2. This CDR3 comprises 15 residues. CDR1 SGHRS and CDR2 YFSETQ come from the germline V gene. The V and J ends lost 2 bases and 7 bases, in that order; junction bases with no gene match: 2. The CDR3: CASSFGLAGVGELFF. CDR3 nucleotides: TGCGCCAGCAGCTTCGGACTAGCGGGAGTCGGGGAGCTGTTTTTT.

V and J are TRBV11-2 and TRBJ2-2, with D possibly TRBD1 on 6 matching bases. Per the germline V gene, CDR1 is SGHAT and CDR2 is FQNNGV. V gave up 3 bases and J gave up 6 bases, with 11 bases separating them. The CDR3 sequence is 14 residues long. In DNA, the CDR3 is TGTGCCAGCAGCTTCAACAGGGTCGCCGGGGAGCTGTTTTTT. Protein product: CASSFNRVAGELFF.

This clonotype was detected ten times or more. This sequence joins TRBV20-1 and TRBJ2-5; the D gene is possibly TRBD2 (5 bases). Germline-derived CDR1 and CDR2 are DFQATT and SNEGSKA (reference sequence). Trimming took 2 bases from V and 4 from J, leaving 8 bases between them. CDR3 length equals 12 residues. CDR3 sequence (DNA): TGCAGTGCTAGAAAGGCGGGAGAGACCCAGTACTTC. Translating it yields CSARKAGETQYF.

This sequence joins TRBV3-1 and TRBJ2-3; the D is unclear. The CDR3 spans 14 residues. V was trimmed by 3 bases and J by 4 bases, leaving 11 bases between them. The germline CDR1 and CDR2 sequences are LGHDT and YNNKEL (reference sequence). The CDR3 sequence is CASSHHDLADTQYF. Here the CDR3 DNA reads TGTGCCAGCAGCCATCATGACCTCGCAGATACGCAGTATTTT.